A single sample gave rise to the 20 T cell receptor beta chains below, sequenced in a study of CD8+ T cells in alopecia areata. Regarding treatment: oral pan-JAK inhibitor, 5-10 mg twice daily. Following extraction, RNA underwent reverse transcription to cDNA, which served as the sequencing template. Libraries were prepared by immunoSEQ multiplex PCR; TCRdb keeps only in-frame clonotypes and omits some of them. Altogether 120,000 to 150,000 clones are present, approximately 90% being singletons, with the ten largest covering approximately 13%. Sequencing was performed on CD8+ T cells sorted from blood, taken at week 4, from a patient treated with tofacitinib. The receptors come from a human donor with alopecia areata.

The chain recombines TRBV27 with TRBJ2-1, with 7 bases identical to TRBD2. The CDR3 is made up of 14 amino acids. J was trimmed by 4 bases and V by 3 bases; bases with no gene match: 3. From germline, CDR1 is MNHEY and CDR2 SMNVEV (reference sequence). CDR3 DNA sequence: TGTGCCAGCAGTTTGCTAGCGGATTACAATGAGCAGTTCTTC. As protein: CASSLLADYNEQFF.

The chain is built from TRBV5-4 and TRBJ2-7; D call uncertain. V was cut by 4 bases and J by 3 bases, with 14 bases left in between. The V gene's germline CDR1 is SGHNT and CDR2 YYREEE (reference sequence). CDR3 size: 14 residues. Written as DNA, the CDR3 is TGTGCCAGCAGCCCGACGGACGGGTACTACGAGCAGTACTTC. Translated: CASSPTDGYYEQYF.

CDR3 protein: CAFNGGTYEQYF. CDR3 bases: TGTGCTTTCAATGGGGGTACCTACGAGCAGTACTTC. This rearrangement joins TRBV7-9 to TRBJ2-7; D tentatively fits TRBD1 or TRBD2 (5 bases each). The length of the CDR3 is 12 residues. CDR1 and CDR2 from the germline V gene are SEHNR and FQNEAQ (reference sequence).

The chain carries TRBV7-9 and TRBJ2-2; weak D call: TRBD1 (5 bases). V shed 4 bases and J shed 6 bases, with 12 bases lying between them. The CDR3 length is 14 residues. Germline lookup yields CDR1 SEHNR and CDR2 FQNEAQ (reference sequence). As DNA, the CDR3 is TGTGCCAGCAGCTACGCATTACAGGCCGGGGAGCTGTTTTTT. It codes for CASSYALQAGELFF.

This chain uses TRBV28 with TRBJ2-5; the D is unclear. The CDR3 contains 11 residues. Germline V gives CDR1 MDHEN, CDR2 SYDVKM. With 4 bases removed from V and 2 bases from J, the gap between germline ends came to 2 bases. CDR3 loop: CASSSQETQYF. CDR3 in DNA: TGTGCCAGCAGTTCGCAAGAGACCCAGTACTTC.

The chain recombines TRBV13 with TRBJ1-2; TRBD1 matches 7 bases. Per the germline V gene, CDR1 is PRHDT and CDR2 is FYEKMQ (reference sequence). CDR3 length: 16 amino acids. The trim removed 5 bases at V and 7 bases at J, leaving 16 bases unmatched. CDR3 sequence reads: CASSPGKTGEWSGYTF. The CDR3 DNA follows: TGTGCCAGCAGCCCGGGAAAAACAGGGGAGTGGAGTGGCTACACCTTC.

J is TRBJ1-1 and V is TRBV7-9; a possible D gene is TRBD1 (5 bases). The CDR3 runs 14 residues. Trimming took off 5 bases at V and 1 base at J, with 11 bases between the two ends. The germline CDR1 and CDR2 sequences are SEHNR and FQNEAQ (reference sequence). The CDR3 DNA reads TGTGCCAGCAGCATCCTGACAGCGAACACTGAAGCTTTCTTT. It is translated as CASSILTANTEAFF.

In this sample, this clone turned up once. Other DNA sequences from this sample encode an identical CDR3 as well. The CDR3, as DNA: TGTGCCAGCAGCCCGACCGGGGAGACCCAGTACTTC. Protein: CASSPTGETQYF. The gene calls are TRBV7-9 and TRBJ2-5; D gene unclear. The CDR3 loop spans 12 amino acids. V lost 5 bases, J lost 5 bases, and 9 bases lay in between. Germline CDR1 is SEHNR and CDR2 is FQNEAQ (reference sequence).

This clone was recorded a few times. The chain carries TRBV29-1 and TRBJ2-1; no definite D call. CDR1 is SQVTM, CDR2 ANQGSEA, per germline. The CDR3 spans 17 residues. With 1 base removed from V and 1 base from J, the gap between germline ends came to 17 bases. DNA for the CDR3: TGCAGCGTTGAAGTTGGAATGGGCAGAGAATCCTACAATGAGCAGTTCTTC. Its translation: CSVEVGMGRESYNEQFF.

As DNA, the CDR3 is TGTGCCAGCAGTGCTAGCGGGGGGCCCAATGAGCAGTTCTTC. Its translation is CASSASGGPNEQFF. The chain employs TRBV6-5 and TRBJ2-1; 11 bases are a match to TRBD2. The CDR3 is made up of 14 amino acids. Germline V gene sequence: CDR1 MNHEY, CDR2 SVGAGI. Trimming at V came to 5 bases and at J to 6 bases, leaving 3 bases not matched to a gene.

The chain has TRBV6-5 and TRBJ2-5; D might be TRBD1 (5 bases). Trimming pared 1 base from V and 4 bases from J, leaving 7 bases between. Germline loops: CDR1 MNHEY, CDR2 SVGAGI. This CDR3 contains 13 residues. The CDR3 sequence: CASSYLQGETQYF. The CDR3, as DNA: TGTGCCAGCAGTTACTTGCAGGGAGAGACCCAGTACTTC.

Of note for this clone: Its ends do not fully match the called genes, so a read error is possible. The V call is TRBV5-1, the J call TRBJ2-7; 7 bases line up with TRBD1. This CDR3 has 13 amino acids. Germline V gene data show CDR1 as SGHRS and CDR2 as YFSETQ. The CDR3: CASSLDRSYEQYF. The CDR3 DNA sequence: TGCGCCAGCAGTTTGGACAGGTCCTACGAGCAGTACTTC.

This chain uses TRBV16 with TRBJ1-2, with 8 bases lining up with TRBD1. CDR1 is KGHSY and CDR2 is FQNENV in the germline V gene. The CDR3 has 16 amino acids. V shed 2 bases and J 0 bases; nucleotides not matched to a gene: 5. Written as DNA, the CDR3 is TGTGCCAGCAGCCAACTCACAGGGGGGACTAACTATGGCTACACCTTC. It is translated as CASSQLTGGTNYGYTF.

The rearrangement joins TRBV6-5 to TRBJ2-1; 10 positions match TRBD1. The CDR3 has 16 amino acids. The V gene end was trimmed by 4 bases and the J gene end by 8 bases; junction bases not matched to a gene: 11. Germline V lookup: CDR1 MNHEY, CDR2 SVGAGI. The CDR3 DNA follows: TGTGCCAGCAGTTCCCCGGGACAGGGGTTCCAGGATGAGCAGTTCTTC. Amino acids: CASSSPGQGFQDEQFF.

The chain combines TRBV6-6 with TRBJ2-7; possibly TRBD1 for D (6 bases). CDR1 is MNHNY and CDR2 is SVGAGI in the germline V gene (reference sequence). This CDR3 spans 15 amino acids. The V end was cut by 1 base, the J end by 7 bases, with 17 bases between. The CDR3 protein is CASSYLGQWPQEQYF. CDR3 DNA sequence: TGTGCCAGCAGTTACTTAGGACAGTGGCCGCAAGAGCAGTACTTC.

CDR3 in DNA: TGTGCCACCCCACAGGTGCGACTAGCCGGGACAGATACGCAGTATTTT. This encodes CATPQVRLAGTDTQYF. V is TRBV2 and J is TRBJ2-3; TRBD2 agrees at 7 bases. Trimming took 10 bases from V and 3 from J; bases not matched to a gene: 16. The germline CDR1 and CDR2 sequences are SNHLY and FYNNEI. This CDR3 is 16 amino acids long.

The V call is TRBV7-9, the J call TRBJ2-7, with D tentatively TRBD2 (6 bases). Deletions cut 5 bases from V and 2 bases from J, with 19 bases between. Per germline, CDR1 SEHNR and CDR2 FQNEAQ (reference sequence). This CDR3 is built from 16 residues. The CDR3 spells CASSLHGSGVTYEQYF. The CDR3 coding sequence is TGTGCCAGCAGCCTGCACGGTAGCGGAGTTACCTACGAGCAGTACTTC.

This sequence joins TRBV7-6 and TRBJ2-5, with D perhaps TRBD2 (5 bases). CDR1 and CDR2 (germline): SGHVS, FNYEAQ. V lost 1 base, J lost 5 bases, and 14 bases lay in between. The CDR3 extends over 15 amino acids. CDR3 protein: CASSLVDSTSETQYF. Written as DNA, the CDR3 is TGTGCCAGCAGCTTAGTGGACTCAACTTCGGAGACCCAGTACTTC.

The CDR3 DNA is TGTGCCAGCTTCACCGCCGGGTTATCAGGGGAGACCCAGTACTTC. This gives the protein CASFTAGLSGETQYF. The rearrangement links TRBV6-5 to TRBJ2-5; a possible D gene is TRBD1 (5 bases). V lost 8 bases and J lost 5, with 21 bases in between. The CDR3 sequence is 15 residues long. The germline V gene encodes CDR1 MNHEY and CDR2 SVGAGI.

This clone showed up just once. The chain uses TRBV6-5 and TRBJ2-1, with D perhaps given as TRBD1 or TRBD2 (5 bases each). This CDR3 contains 13 residues. V lost 6 bases and J 7 bases, leaving 13 bases between the germline ends. In germline, CDR1 is MNHEY, CDR2 SVGAGI. CDR3 bases: TGTGCCAGCAGCCTCGGGACGAATAATGAGCAGTTCTTC. It encodes CASSLGTNNEQFF.